Listed here are 25 T cell receptor beta chains from one sample, sequenced in a study of blood T cells in healthy people across ages. Through a sample-barcoded 5' primer and a J-beta primer mix, a second PCR was run for 7 to 11 cycles. TCRdb re-called the 5' RACE reads with MiXCR, one entry per CDR3 protein. The data contain 1.5 million to 2 million distinct CDR3 sequences, approximately 28% of them singletons. The specimen was blood. All receptors derive from a woman under 40 in good health.

This clonotype appeared many times. This chain uses TRBV12-3 or TRBV12-4 with TRBJ1-2; TRBD1 is a possible D gene (6 bases). Trimming removed 8 bases from V and 2 bases from J, with 15 bases in between. The CDR3 extends over 14 amino acids. CDR3 sequence (DNA): TGTGCCAGCCGCCTCCGACAGGACAACTATGGCTACACCTTC. The encoded protein is CASRLRQDNYGYTF.

This clonotype was picked up a small number of times. The rearrangement joins TRBV7-2 to TRBJ1-5; 7 bases agree with TRBD1. V lost 5 bases, J lost 6 bases, and 7 bases stayed unmatched. The germline V gene has CDR1 SGHTA and CDR2 FQGNSA. The CDR3 has 14 amino acids. CDR3 nucleotides: TGTGCCAGCAGCGTAGACAGGGACGGTCAGCCCCAGCATTTT. It yields the protein CASSVDRDGQPQHF.

This rearrangement joins TRBV28 to TRBJ2-5; no definite D call. The CDR3 length is 11 residues. Per germline, CDR1 MDHEN and CDR2 SYDVKM. V was pared by 7 bases and J by 5 bases, with 8 bases between. The chain's CDR3 is CASTYGETQYF. CDR3 bases: TGTGCCAGCACGTACGGGGAGACCCAGTACTTC. The full variable domain, completed using reference TRBV28 and TRBJ2-5, is DVKVTQSSRYLVKRTGEKVFLECVQDMDHENMFWYRQDPGLGLRLIYFSYDVKMKEKGDIPEGYSVSREKKERFSLILESASTNQTSMYLCASTYGETQYFGPGTRLLVL.

The V gene is TRBV7-9, the J gene TRBJ2-7; D might be TRBD1 (5 bases). The CDR3 loop spans 16 amino acids. V dropped 4 bases and J dropped 6 bases, with 22 bases sitting between them. The germline V gene encodes CDR1 SEHNR and CDR2 FQNEAQ (reference sequence). The CDR3 DNA sequence: TGTGCCAGCAGCTCCGGAAGGAGTACAGGAATGGGCGAGCAGTACTTC. As protein: CASSSGRSTGMGEQYF.

The V call is TRBV2, the J call TRBJ2-1; TRBD2 agrees at 8 bases. CDR1 and CDR2 (germline): SNHLY, FYNNEI. J lost 8 bases, V lost 3 bases, and 6 bases had no gene match. The CDR3 runs to 14 residues. CDR3 residues: CASSDSSSGHEQFF. The CDR3 bases are TGTGCCAGCAGTGACTCGTCTAGCGGGCATGAGCAGTTCTTC.

J is TRBJ2-1 and V is TRBV12-3 or TRBV12-4; TRBD2 matches 7 bases. Trimming cost V 6 bases and J 0 bases; bases outside gene matches: 5. The CDR3 is 15 residues long. The CDR3 DNA follows: TGTGCCAGCAGGACATCTAGCGGCTCCTACAATGAGCAGTTCTTC. Protein product: CASRTSSGSYNEQFF.

Comments on this clonotype: The missing conserved phenylalanine or tryptophan at the end of this CDR3 makes a read error likely. V and J are TRBV12-3 or TRBV12-4 and TRBJ1-1, with D possibly matching TRBD1 (5 bases). This CDR3 comprises 13 residues. The V and J ends lost 4 bases and 10 bases respectively, with 16 bases between them. The CDR3 protein is CASSYRDPRGAFC. The CDR3 region has the DNA TGTGCCAGCAGTTATAGGGACCCTCGTGGAGCTTTCTGT.

The V and J genes are TRBV6-1 and TRBJ2-1, with D possibly TRBD1 on 6 matching bases. CDR1 and CDR2 (germline): MNHNS, SASEGT. The CDR3 sequence is 14 residues long. Deletions cut 4 bases from V and 8 bases from J, with 15 bases between. The CDR3, as DNA: TGTGCCAGCAGTGGACAGGTCCAAGGGGATGAGCAGTTCTTC. It codes for CASSGQVQGDEQFF.

A note on this clonotype: Being one base from a much bigger clone, this may be a read error. The chain is built from TRBV28 and TRBJ2-3; D ambiguous. The CDR3 has 13 amino acids. V was cut by 7 bases and J by 2 bases, with 10 bases left in between. In germline, CDR1 is MDHEN, CDR2 SYDVKM. The CDR3 is CASNMEYTDTQYF. DNA for the CDR3: TGTGCCAGCAATATGGAATACACAGATACGCAGTATTTT.

The chain links TRBV6-2 or TRBV6-3 to TRBJ2-7; maybe TRBD1 (6 bases). Per germline, CDR1 MNHEY and CDR2 SVGEGT. V lost 8 bases and J 0 bases, leaving 11 bases between the germline ends. The CDR3 is 13 amino acids. DNA for the CDR3: TGTGCCAGCGGGGGCTGGCCCTCCTACGAGCAGTACTTC. Protein product: CASGGWPSYEQYF.

The chain joins TRBV20-1 to TRBJ2-3; 7 bases match TRBD2. V lost 5 bases and J lost 6; bases outside the gene matches: 11. The CDR3 runs 14 residues. CDR1 and CDR2 from the germline V gene are DFQATT and SNEGSKA (reference sequence). Here the CDR3 DNA reads TGCAGTGCTCCCGGGACTACCACGGCGGATACGCAGTATTTT. This gives the protein CSAPGTTTADTQYF.

This clonotype has a count of ten or more. V gene TRBV7-2 combines with J gene TRBJ2-1; D not certain. Trimming took 2 bases from V and 10 from J, leaving 15 bases between them. This CDR3 is built from 14 residues. Germline V gene data show CDR1 as SGHTA and CDR2 as FQGNSA. In nucleotides, the CDR3 is TGTGCCAGCAGCTTATCGGGTCCTTCGAGAGAGCAGTTCTTC. It codes for CASSLSGPSREQFF.

Concerning this clonotype itself: One end of the junction does not line up with germline, which may come from a read error. The rearrangement uses TRBV9 and TRBJ2-4, with D perhaps given as TRBD1 or TRBD2 (6 bases each). The J call could be wrong; TRBJ2-7 is a better fit for the DNA end. CDR1 and CDR2 from the germline V gene are SGDLS and YYNGEE. The CDR3 consists of 15 residues. The CDR3 region is CAGSVGSRRGTEQYF. Written as DNA, the CDR3 is TGTGCCGGCAGCGTAGGGAGTCGGAGGGGGACCGAGCAGTACTTC.

The chain's CDR3 is CSASGSGGGELFF. The CDR3, as DNA: TGCAGTGCTAGCGGGTCCGGGGGCGGGGAGCTGTTTTTT. The chain has TRBV20-1 and TRBJ2-2, with D possibly TRBD2 on 6 matching bases. Per the germline V gene, CDR1 is DFQATT and CDR2 is SNEGSKA (reference sequence). V shed 3 bases and J shed 7 bases, with 12 bases lying between them. The CDR3 covers 13 residues.

This clonotype was picked up many times. This chain connects TRBV29-1 to TRBJ2-7; 12 positions match TRBD2. The CDR3 totals 16 residues. Trimming took 0 bases from V and 4 from J; bases not matched to a gene: 7. Germline V CDR1 and CDR2: SQVTM, ANQGSEA. The CDR3 spells CSVEDPGTSGSYEQYF. CDR3 in DNA: TGCAGCGTTGAAGACCCCGGGACTAGCGGGTCATACGAGCAGTACTTC.

This clonotype came up a few times. This chain connects TRBV18 to TRBJ2-1; 11 positions match TRBD2. Germline V gives CDR1 KGHSH, CDR2 LQKENI. Trimming removed 2 bases from V and 3 bases from J; junction bases left unmatched: 6. The CDR3 consists of 17 residues. CDR3 DNA: TGTGCCAGCTCACCAACTAGCGGGAGCCGATACTACAATGAGCAGTTCTTC. This codes for CASSPTSGSRYYNEQFF.

Remarks on this clonotype: A clone one base away is much larger, so this may be a read error. The rearrangement links TRBV20-1 to TRBJ2-4; 7 bases are shared with TRBD2. The J call may not be correct, given that the DNA end is closer to TRBJ2-7. Germline loops: CDR1 DFQATT, CDR2 SNEGSKA (reference sequence). The CDR3 covers 14 residues. The CDR3, as DNA: TGCAGTGCTGGAGATAAGGCTAGCGGATACGAGCAGTACTTC. Encoded protein: CSAGDKASGYEQYF.

Concerning this clonotype itself: One base away lies a much larger clone, so this may be a sequencing read error. The chain links TRBV7-7 to TRBJ2-7; 16 positions match TRBD2. Unmatched junction bases numbered 1, after V lost 4 bases and J lost 7 bases. This CDR3 has 14 residues. Germline V gives CDR1 SSHAT, CDR2 FNYEAQ (reference sequence). The CDR3 reads CASSWGLAGGEQYF. In DNA, the CDR3 is TGTGCCAGCAGCTGGGGACTAGCGGGAGGGGAGCAGTACTTC.

The sample holds many counts of this clonotype. This rearrangement joins TRBV29-1 to TRBJ2-5; D possibly corresponds to TRBD2 (6 bases). The length of the CDR3 is 15 residues. The germline V gene has CDR1 SQVTM and CDR2 ANQGSEA. Trimming took 7 bases from V and 5 from J, leaving 23 bases between them. The CDR3 loop is CSAKEKRAVGETQYF. CDR3 nucleotide sequence: TGCAGCGCAAAGGAGAAGCGGGCTGTTGGGGAGACCCAGTACTTC.

In the case of this clonotype: This could be a read error, since a much larger clone is one nucleotide away. The chain is built from TRBV7-7 and TRBJ2-5; 12 bases fit TRBD1. The V gene end was trimmed by 4 bases and the J gene end by 4 bases; junction bases not matched to a gene: 4. Germline V gene data show CDR1 as SSHAT and CDR2 as FNYEAQ (reference sequence). This CDR3 has 15 residues. CDR3 amino acids: CASSWDRGRGETQYF. CDR3 in DNA: TGTGCCAGCAGCTGGGACAGGGGGCGAGGAGAGACCCAGTACTTC.

This clonotype was counted at least ten times. V gene TRBV27 combines with J gene TRBJ2-7; maybe TRBD1 (5 bases). CDR1 is MNHEY and CDR2 is SMNVEV in the germline V gene (reference sequence). V shed 4 bases and J shed 3 bases, with 10 bases lying between them. CDR3 length: 13 residues. In nucleotides, the CDR3 is TGTGCCAGCAGTTCCAGGGAAATCTACGAGCAGTACTTC. It codes for CASSSREIYEQYF.

V gene TRBV9 combines with J gene TRBJ2-3, with 11 bases matching TRBD2. V lost 3 bases, J lost 4 bases, and 7 bases stayed unmatched. This CDR3 region has 16 residues. Per the germline V gene, CDR1 is SGDLS and CDR2 is YYNGEE. The CDR3 sequence: CASSATSGGGSDTQYF. DNA for the CDR3: TGTGCCAGCAGCGCTACTAGCGGGGGCGGCTCAGATACGCAGTATTTT. Drawing the rest from reference TRBV9 and TRBJ2-3, the complete variable domain is DSGVTQTPKHLITATGQRVTLRCSPRSGDLSVYWYQQSLDQGLQFLIQYYNGEERAKGNILERFSAQQFPDLHSELNLSSLELGDSALYFCASSATSGGGSDTQYFGPGTRLTVL.

Worth noting for this clonotype: A read error may account for a junction end that differs from germline. The chain recombines TRBV20-1 with TRBJ2-1; TRBD2 matches 11 bases. CDR1 is DFQATT and CDR2 is SNEGSKA in the germline V gene (reference sequence). The CDR3 runs 16 residues. The CDR3 DNA is TGCAGTGCTAGTCCCCGACTAGCGGGGCTTGGAAATGAGAAGTTCTTC. Amino acids: CSASPRLAGLGNEKFF.

This chain connects TRBV20-1 to TRBJ2-7; TRBD1 aligns across 7 bases. From germline, CDR1 is DFQATT and CDR2 SNEGSKA (reference sequence). The trim removed 3 bases at V and 3 bases at J, leaving 8 bases unmatched. The CDR3 length is 14 residues. CDR3 nucleotide sequence: TGCAGTGCTAGCCCCTTGGGACAGTTCTACGAGCAGTACTTC. This sequence encodes CSASPLGQFYEQYF.

This clonotype was seen only a few times. The chain recombines TRBV7-2 with TRBJ1-2; D gene ambiguous. Germline CDR1 and CDR2: SGHTA and FQGNSA. CDR3 size: 12 residues. The ends were cut back, 1 base at V and 7 bases at J, with 7 bases in the middle. The CDR3 here is CASSLVWAGYTF. The CDR3 DNA sequence: TGTGCCAGCAGCTTAGTGTGGGCTGGCTACACCTTC.